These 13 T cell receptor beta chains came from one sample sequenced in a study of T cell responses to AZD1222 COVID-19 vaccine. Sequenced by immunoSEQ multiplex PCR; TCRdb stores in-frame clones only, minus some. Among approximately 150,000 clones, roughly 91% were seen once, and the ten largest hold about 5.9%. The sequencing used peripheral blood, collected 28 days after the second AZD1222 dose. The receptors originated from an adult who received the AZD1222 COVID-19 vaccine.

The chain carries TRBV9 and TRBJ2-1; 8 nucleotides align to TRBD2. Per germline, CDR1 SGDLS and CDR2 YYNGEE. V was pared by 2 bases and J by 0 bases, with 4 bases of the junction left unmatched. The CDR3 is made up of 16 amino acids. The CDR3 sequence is CASSVRTSISYNEQFF. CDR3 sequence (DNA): TGTGCCAGCAGCGTGAGGACTAGCATCTCCTACAATGAGCAGTTCTTC.

The CDR3: CAIAEQGSNTEAFF. In nucleotides, the CDR3 is TGTGCCATAGCAGAACAGGGGTCGAACACTGAAGCTTTCTTT. The rearrangement joins TRBV10-3 to TRBJ1-1; 7 positions match TRBD1. This CDR3 contains 14 residues. The germline V gene encodes CDR1 ENHRY and CDR2 SYGVKD. V lost 9 bases, J lost 1 base, and 8 bases stayed unmatched.

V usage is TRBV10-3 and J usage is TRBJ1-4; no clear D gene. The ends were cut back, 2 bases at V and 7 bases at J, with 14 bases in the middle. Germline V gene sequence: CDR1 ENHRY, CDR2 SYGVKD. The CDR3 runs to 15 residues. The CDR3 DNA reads TGTGCCATCAGTGAGGGGCAGGACGGGAGTGAAAAACTGTTTTTT. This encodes CAISEGQDGSEKLFF.

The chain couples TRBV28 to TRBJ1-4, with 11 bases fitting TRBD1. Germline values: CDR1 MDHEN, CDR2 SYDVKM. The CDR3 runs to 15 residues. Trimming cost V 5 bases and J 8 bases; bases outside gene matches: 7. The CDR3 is CASSPPGQGDEKLFF. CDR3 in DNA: TGTGCCAGCAGTCCCCCGGGACAGGGGGACGAAAAACTGTTTTTT.

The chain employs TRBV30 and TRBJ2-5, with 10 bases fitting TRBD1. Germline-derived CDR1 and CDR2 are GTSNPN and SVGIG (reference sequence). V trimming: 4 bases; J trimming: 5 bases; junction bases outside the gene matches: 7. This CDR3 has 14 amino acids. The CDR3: CAWTPGQGIETQYF. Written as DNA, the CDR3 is TGTGCCTGGACCCCGGGACAGGGGATCGAGACCCAGTACTTC.

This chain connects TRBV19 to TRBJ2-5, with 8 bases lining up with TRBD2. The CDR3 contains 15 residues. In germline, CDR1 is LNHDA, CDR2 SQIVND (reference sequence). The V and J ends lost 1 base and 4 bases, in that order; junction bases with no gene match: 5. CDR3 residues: CASSIVGRELETQYF. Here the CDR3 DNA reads TGTGCCAGTAGTATAGTCGGGAGGGAATTAGAGACCCAGTACTTC.

CDR3 bases: TGTGCCAGCAGCCAACTAGCGGGAGTCGAGACAGATACGCAGTATTTT. Encoded protein: CASSQLAGVETDTQYF. V is TRBV3-1 (or the pseudogene TRBV3-2) and J is TRBJ2-3; 10 bases align to TRBD2. The CDR3 has 16 residues. Per the germline V gene, CDR1 is LGHDT and CDR2 is YNNKEL (reference sequence). V lost 2 bases, J lost 3 bases, and 5 bases stayed unmatched.

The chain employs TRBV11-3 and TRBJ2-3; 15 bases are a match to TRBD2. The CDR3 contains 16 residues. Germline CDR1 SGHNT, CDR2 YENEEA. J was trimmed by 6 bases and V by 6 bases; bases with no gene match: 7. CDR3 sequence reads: CASRAEGTSGRDTQYF. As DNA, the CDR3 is TGTGCCAGCAGAGCTGAGGGGACTAGCGGGAGGGATACGCAGTATTTT. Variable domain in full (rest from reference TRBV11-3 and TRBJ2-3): EAGVVQSPRYKIIEKKQPVAFWCNPISGHNTLYWYLQNLGQGPELLIRYENEEAVDDSQLPKDRFSAERLKGVDSTLKIQPAELGDSAVYLCASRAEGTSGRDTQYFGPGTRLTVL.

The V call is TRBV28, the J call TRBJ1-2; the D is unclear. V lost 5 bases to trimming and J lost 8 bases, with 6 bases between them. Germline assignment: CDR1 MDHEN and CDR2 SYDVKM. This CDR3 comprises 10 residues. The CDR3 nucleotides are TGTGCCAGCAGTGGCGGCGGCTACACCTTC. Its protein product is CASSGGGYTF.

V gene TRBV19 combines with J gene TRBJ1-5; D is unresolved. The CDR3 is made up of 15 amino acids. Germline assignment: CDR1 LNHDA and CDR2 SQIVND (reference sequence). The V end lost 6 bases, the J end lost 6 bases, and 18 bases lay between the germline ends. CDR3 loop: CASSLALVGIQPQHF. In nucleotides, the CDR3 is TGTGCCAGTAGCCTGGCTCTGGTAGGGATTCAGCCCCAGCATTTT. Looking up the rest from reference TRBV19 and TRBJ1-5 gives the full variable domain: DGGITQSPKYLFRKEGQNVTLSCEQNLNHDAMYWYRQDPGQGLRLIYYSQIVNDFQKGDIAEGYSVSREKKESFPLTVTSAQKNPTAFYLCASSLALVGIQPQHFGDGTRLSIL.

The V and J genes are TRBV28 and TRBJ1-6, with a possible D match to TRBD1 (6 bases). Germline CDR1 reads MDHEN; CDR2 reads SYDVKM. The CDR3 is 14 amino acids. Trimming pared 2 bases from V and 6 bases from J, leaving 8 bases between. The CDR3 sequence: CASSLTRGNSPLHF. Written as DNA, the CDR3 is TGTGCCAGCAGTTTAACCAGGGGTAATTCACCCCTCCACTTT.

As DNA, the CDR3 is TGTGCCTGGAGTTTTACAGGGAACAAAGGCTACACCTTC. This encodes CAWSFTGNKGYTF. V and J are TRBV30 and TRBJ1-2; weak D call: TRBD1 (6 bases). V lost 2 bases, J lost 8 bases, and 15 bases lay in between. This CDR3 has 13 amino acids. Germline lookup yields CDR1 GTSNPN and CDR2 SVGIG (reference sequence).

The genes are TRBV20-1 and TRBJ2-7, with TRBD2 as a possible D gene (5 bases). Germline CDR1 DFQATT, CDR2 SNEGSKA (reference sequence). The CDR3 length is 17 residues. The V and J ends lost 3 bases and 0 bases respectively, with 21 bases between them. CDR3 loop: CSASVPSRPSDSYEQYF. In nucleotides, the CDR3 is TGCAGTGCTAGTGTTCCTAGCCGCCCGTCCGACTCCTACGAGCAGTACTTC.